Listed below are T cell receptor beta chains from one sample, sequenced in a study of cytomegalovirus exposure and HLA in healthy donors. Some clones are missing from TCRdb's copy, which holds only in-frame ones; the method was immunoSEQ multiplex PCR. The table has about 110,000 clones, roughly 70% seen once. Material: PBMCs. The receptor source for this set is a man aged 35 to 55 in good health and CMV-seropositive. Each CDR3 is given with its conserved first and last residue. The order of the fields is CDR3 protein, CDR3 DNA, D gene, V gene, J gene, clone size. D genes are given only for firm matches. Clone size is shown for a subset of rows, as once, few, many or a class of expanded clone.

CASSLGDRDKNIQYF	TGCGCCAGCAGCTTGGGAGACAGGGACAAAAACATTCAGTACTTC	TRBD1	TRBV5-1	TRBJ2-4	few
CASTERYSAGLAVLFSYEQYF	TGTGCCAGCACCGAAAGGTACAGCGCGGGACTAGCGGTCCTTTTCTCCTACGAGCAGTACTTC	TRBD2	TRBV2	TRBJ2-7	once
CASSLGGTNEKLFF	TGTGCCAGCAGTCTCGGAGGGACTAATGAAAAACTGTTTTTT	.	TRBV27	TRBJ1-4	once
CASSLLSQRGETQYF	TGCGCCAGCAGCTTGCTGAGTCAGCGAGGGGAGACCCAGTACTTC	.	TRBV5-1	TRBJ2-5	.
CASSQAPGGTYEQYF	TGCGCCAGCAGCCAAGCACCGGGAGGCACCTACGAGCAGTACTTC	TRBD2	TRBV4-3	TRBJ2-7	.
CASSQVQGLNTEAFF	TGCGCCAGCAGCCAAGTACAGGGTCTGAACACTGAAGCTTTCTTT	.	TRBV4-1	TRBJ1-1	once
CASSQNVQGTANEKLFF	TGCGCCAGCAGCCAGAACGTTCAGGGGACGGCTAATGAAAAACTGTTTTTT	.	TRBV4-1	TRBJ1-4	.
CASSYAQGGTQYF	TGTGCCAGCAGTTACGCCCAGGGTGGTACGCAGTATTTT	.	TRBV6-5	TRBJ2-3	.
CASSPTGTGRTDTQYF	TGTGCCAGCAGCCCTACCGGGACAGGGCGCACAGATACGCAGTATTTT	TRBD1	TRBV7-2	TRBJ2-3	few
CTSSRLAGLYNEQFF	TGCACCAGCAGCCGACTAGCGGGACTCTACAATGAGCAGTTCTTC	.	TRBV1	TRBJ2-1	.
CASSVATYNEQFF	TGTGCCAGCAGCGTAGCGACTTACAATGAGCAGTTCTTC	.	TRBV9	TRBJ2-1	.
CASSTRDSYEQYF	TGTGCCAGCAGCACTCGGGACAGCTACGAGCAGTACTTC	TRBD1	TRBV7-6	TRBJ2-7	.
CSVDRGNVHGYTF	TGCAGCGTAGACAGGGGAAATGTTCACGGCTACACCTTC	TRBD1	TRBV29-1	TRBJ1-2	.
CASSLNRADTQYF	TGTGCCAGCAGCTTAAACAGGGCAGATACGCAGTATTTT	.	TRBV7-3	TRBJ2-3	.
CASSQDWASGIQGDTQYF	TGTGCCAGCAGCCAAGATTGGGCTAGCGGGATACAAGGAGATACGCAGTATTTT	TRBD2	TRBV4-2	TRBJ2-3	.
CASSEELAYNEQFF	TGCGCCAGCAGTGAGGAACTAGCCTACAATGAGCAGTTCTTC	.	TRBV10-2	TRBJ2-1	few
CASSQTGGAYGYTF	TGTGCCAGCAGTCAAACAGGGGGCGCTTATGGCTACACCTTC	TRBD1	TRBV6-5	TRBJ1-2	once
CASSYGAGSSYEQYF	TGTGCCAGCAGTTACGGAGCGGGAAGCTCCTACGAGCAGTACTTC	TRBD2	TRBV6-5	TRBJ2-7	.
CASSLGQGAIQPQHF	TGTGCCAGCAGCTTGGGACAGGGGGCAATCCAGCCCCAGCATTTT	TRBD1	TRBV5-5	TRBJ1-5	medium-sized
CASSEGDYRSYEQYF	TGTGCCAGCAGTGAAGGGGACTACCGCTCCTACGAGCAGTACTTC	TRBD2	TRBV6-1	TRBJ2-7	.
CAISEFAGRLDGYTF	TGTGCCATCAGTGAGTTTGCAGGGAGGCTCGATGGCTACACCTTC	.	TRBV10-3	TRBJ1-2	few
CASSEEGLAGVGNEQFF	TGTGCCAGCAGTGAAGAGGGGCTAGCGGGAGTGGGGAATGAGCAGTTCTTC	TRBD2	TRBV6-1	TRBJ2-1	few
CASSPSGQVYGYTF	TGTGCCAGCAGCCCATCGGGACAGGTTTATGGCTACACCTTC	TRBD1	TRBV4-2	TRBJ1-2	.
CASSQVRHGTGEEKLFF	TGCGCCAGCAGCCAAGTACGACACGGGACAGGGGAAGAAAAACTGTTTTTT	TRBD1	TRBV4-3	TRBJ1-4	.
CASSELQGSSYEQYF	TGTGCCAGCAGTGAACTCCAGGGTAGCTCCTACGAGCAGTACTTC	.	TRBV6-1	TRBJ2-7	.
CASSLLLAGNEQFF	TGTGCCAGCAGCTTATTACTAGCGGGAAATGAGCAGTTCTTC	TRBD2	TRBV7-6	TRBJ2-1	.
CASSQEQGNEQYF	TGTGCCAGCAGCCAGGAACAGGGAAACGAGCAGTACTTC	.	TRBV4-2	TRBJ2-7	.
CAISGGRADQETQYF	TGTGCCATCAGTGGAGGGAGGGCGGACCAAGAGACCCAGTACTTC	TRBD2	TRBV10-3	TRBJ2-5	.
CASSHGTKKYEQYF	TGTGCCAGCAGCCACGGGACTAAAAAGTACGAGCAGTACTTC	TRBD2	TRBV5-4	TRBJ2-7	.
CASSARDLEKETQYF	TGTGCCAGCAGCGCGAGGGACTTGGAGAAAGAGACCCAGTACTTC	.	TRBV9	TRBJ2-5	.
CASSLAGNSYEQYF	TGTGCCAGCAGCTTGGCGGGGAATTCTTACGAGCAGTACTTC	.	TRBV13	TRBJ2-7	.
CASSSGSNTGELFF	TGCGCCAGCAGTTCCGGTTCGAACACCGGGGAGCTGTTTTTT	.	TRBV10-1	TRBJ2-2	.
CASSLSTSNYEQYF	TGCGCCAGCAGCCTAAGTACTAGTAACTACGAGCAGTACTTC	.	TRBV4-1	TRBJ2-7	.
CAGGGSGNTDTQYF	TGTGCCGGGGGGGGAAGCGGGAACACAGATACGCAGTATTTT	TRBD2	TRBV28	TRBJ2-3	few
CASSTRRQGLAGCEQYF	TGTGCCAGCAGTACCCGACGACAGGGACTAGCGGGCTGCGAGCAGTACTTC	TRBD2	TRBV28	TRBJ2-7	.
CASRPGSGNTIYF	TGTGCCAGTCGACCGGGCTCTGGAAACACCATATATTTT	.	TRBV7-8	TRBJ1-3	few
CASSLVQGGTYEQYF	TGCGCCAGCAGCTTGGTGCAAGGCGGAACCTACGAGCAGTACTTC	.	TRBV5-1	TRBJ2-7	.
CASSQVDQTGPYNEQFF	TGTGCCAGCAGCCAAGTGGACCAGACAGGTCCCTACAATGAGCAGTTCTTC	.	TRBV4-2	TRBJ2-1	.
CASSDGRFLNTEAFF	TGCGCCAGCAGTGATGGCAGGTTCCTGAACACTGAAGCTTTCTTT	.	TRBV10-1	TRBJ1-1	.
CASREIAGPYEQYF	TGTGCCAGCAGGGAGATAGCGGGACCGTACGAGCAGTACTTC	TRBD2	TRBV2	TRBJ2-7	.
CASSWGGGPGANVLTF	TGTGCCAGCAGCTGGGGGGGAGGCCCTGGGGCCAACGTCCTGACTTTC	TRBD2	TRBV7-8	TRBJ2-6	.
CASTPGLAYEQFF	TGTGCCAGCACTCCGGGACTAGCCTACGAGCAGTTCTTC	TRBD2	TRBV6-1	TRBJ2-1	.
CASSQPDRAGEQYF	TGTGCCAGCAGTCAACCCGACAGGGCCGGCGAGCAGTACTTC	TRBD1	TRBV28	TRBJ2-7	.
CAIARTQGANEQYF	TGTGCCATCGCCCGCACTCAGGGGGCCAACGAGCAGTACTTC	TRBD1	TRBV10-3	TRBJ2-7	few
CARRNTGWDGYTF	TGTGCCCGGAGGAACACAGGGTGGGATGGCTACACCTTC	.	TRBV30	TRBJ1-2	.
CASSPQNTGELFF	TGTGCCAGCAGCCCCCAGAACACCGGGGAGCTGTTTTTT	.	TRBV27	TRBJ2-2	.
CAWSGQITNEKLFF	TGTGCCTGGAGTGGACAGATCACAAATGAAAAACTGTTTTTT	.	TRBV30	TRBJ1-4	.
CASSTSTGLSGNTIYF	TGTGCCAGCTCAACAAGTACAGGGCTCTCTGGAAACACCATATATTTT	.	TRBV18	TRBJ1-3	once
CASTGIRVNEQFF	TGTGCCAGCACCGGGATTAGGGTGAATGAGCAGTTCTTC	.	TRBV2	TRBJ2-1	.
CASSLSIGSGLNQPQHF	TGTGCCAGCAGTTTATCCATCGGGTCAGGACTCAATCAGCCCCAGCATTTT	.	TRBV28	TRBJ1-5	.